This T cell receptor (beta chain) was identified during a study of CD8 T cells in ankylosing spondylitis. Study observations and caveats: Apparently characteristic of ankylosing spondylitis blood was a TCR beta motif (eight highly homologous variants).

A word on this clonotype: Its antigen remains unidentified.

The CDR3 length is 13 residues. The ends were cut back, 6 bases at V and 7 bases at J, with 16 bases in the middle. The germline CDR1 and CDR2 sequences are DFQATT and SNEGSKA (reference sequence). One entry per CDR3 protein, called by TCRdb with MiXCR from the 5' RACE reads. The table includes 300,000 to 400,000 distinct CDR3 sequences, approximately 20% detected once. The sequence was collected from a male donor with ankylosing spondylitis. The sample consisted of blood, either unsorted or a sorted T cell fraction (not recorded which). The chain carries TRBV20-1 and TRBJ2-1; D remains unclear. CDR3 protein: CSAPVPSLNEQFF. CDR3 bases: TGCAGTGCGCCCGTCCCTTCCCTTAATGAGCAGTTCTTC.